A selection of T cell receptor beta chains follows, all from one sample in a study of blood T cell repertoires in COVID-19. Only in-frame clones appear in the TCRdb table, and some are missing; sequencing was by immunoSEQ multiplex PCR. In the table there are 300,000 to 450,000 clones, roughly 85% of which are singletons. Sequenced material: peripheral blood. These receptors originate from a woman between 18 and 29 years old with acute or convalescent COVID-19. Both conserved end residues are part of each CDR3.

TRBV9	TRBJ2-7	CASSPTSGGYEQYF
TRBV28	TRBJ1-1	CASSYGQNTEAFF
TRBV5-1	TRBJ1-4	CASSLDSYNEKLFF
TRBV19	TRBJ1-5	CASRYSNQPQHF
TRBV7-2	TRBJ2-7	CASSLPGSVYEQYF
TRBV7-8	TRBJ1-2	CASSLTDYGYTF
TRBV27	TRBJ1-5	CASSTGAQPQHF
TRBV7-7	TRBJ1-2	CASTLAVWGGYGYTF
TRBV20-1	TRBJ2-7	CSASFQATYEQYF
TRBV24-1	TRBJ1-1	CATSDSDRGGDTEAFF
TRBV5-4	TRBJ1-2	CASSLAPGANYGYTF
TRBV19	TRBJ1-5	CASSLDNGYSNQPQHF
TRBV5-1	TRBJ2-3	CASSPETGASTDTQYF
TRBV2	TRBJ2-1	CASSTSLAGNNEQFF
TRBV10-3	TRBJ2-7	CAISGPPGGLEQYF
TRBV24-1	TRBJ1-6	CATSDLGVRSPLHF
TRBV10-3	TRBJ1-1	CAISEEGNTEAFF
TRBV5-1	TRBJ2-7	CASSLGQGSSYEQYF
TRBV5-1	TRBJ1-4	CASSLATGGDEKLFF
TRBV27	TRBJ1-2	CASRAGQGLYDYGYTF
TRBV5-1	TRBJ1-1	CASSFEGGVVTEAFF
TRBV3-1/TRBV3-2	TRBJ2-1	CASSSNEQFF
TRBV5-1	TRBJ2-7	CASSLEGFYEQYF
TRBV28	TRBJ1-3	CASRRTGPNTIYF
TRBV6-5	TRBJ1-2	CASSYLPGGEGYTF
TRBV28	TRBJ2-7	CASSLGTATYEQYF
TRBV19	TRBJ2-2	CASSRDRVGTGELFF
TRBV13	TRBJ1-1	CASTSRSIAEAFF
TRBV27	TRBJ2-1	CASSFSGSSYNEQFF
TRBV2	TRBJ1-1	CASSYGSPDKAFF
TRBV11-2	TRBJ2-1	CASSSNQGPEGEQFF
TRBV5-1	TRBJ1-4	CASSPAGGNEKLFF
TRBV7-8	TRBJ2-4	CASSLAPSGRAGNIQYF
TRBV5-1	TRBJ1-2	CASSLTGVNYGYTF
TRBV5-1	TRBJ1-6	CASSLDRDSPLHF
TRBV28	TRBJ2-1	CASSTPGSRNEQFF
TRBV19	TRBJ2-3	CASSMESLVTDTQYF
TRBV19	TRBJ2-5	CASRQRGVTQETQYF
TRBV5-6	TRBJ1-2	CASSLGQGNYGYTF
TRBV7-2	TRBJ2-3	CASSLTLARQYF
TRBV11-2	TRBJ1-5	CASSFSGNQPQHF
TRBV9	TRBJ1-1	CASSRTGTTNTEAFF
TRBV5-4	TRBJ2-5	CASSLGDIQETQYF
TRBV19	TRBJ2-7	CASSIEKGSYEQYF
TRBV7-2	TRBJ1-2	CASSEQGEWLGYTF
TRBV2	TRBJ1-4	CASSETTPYEVPNEKLFF
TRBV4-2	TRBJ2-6	CASSQVETRGPGANVLTF
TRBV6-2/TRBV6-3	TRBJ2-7	CASRLSSYEQYF
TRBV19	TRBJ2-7	CASSTTLSYEQYF
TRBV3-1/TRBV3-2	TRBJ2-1	CASSQELAGQWGNEQFF
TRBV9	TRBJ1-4	CASTVGGEFATNEKLFF
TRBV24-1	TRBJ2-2	CATSDTGGGTGELFF